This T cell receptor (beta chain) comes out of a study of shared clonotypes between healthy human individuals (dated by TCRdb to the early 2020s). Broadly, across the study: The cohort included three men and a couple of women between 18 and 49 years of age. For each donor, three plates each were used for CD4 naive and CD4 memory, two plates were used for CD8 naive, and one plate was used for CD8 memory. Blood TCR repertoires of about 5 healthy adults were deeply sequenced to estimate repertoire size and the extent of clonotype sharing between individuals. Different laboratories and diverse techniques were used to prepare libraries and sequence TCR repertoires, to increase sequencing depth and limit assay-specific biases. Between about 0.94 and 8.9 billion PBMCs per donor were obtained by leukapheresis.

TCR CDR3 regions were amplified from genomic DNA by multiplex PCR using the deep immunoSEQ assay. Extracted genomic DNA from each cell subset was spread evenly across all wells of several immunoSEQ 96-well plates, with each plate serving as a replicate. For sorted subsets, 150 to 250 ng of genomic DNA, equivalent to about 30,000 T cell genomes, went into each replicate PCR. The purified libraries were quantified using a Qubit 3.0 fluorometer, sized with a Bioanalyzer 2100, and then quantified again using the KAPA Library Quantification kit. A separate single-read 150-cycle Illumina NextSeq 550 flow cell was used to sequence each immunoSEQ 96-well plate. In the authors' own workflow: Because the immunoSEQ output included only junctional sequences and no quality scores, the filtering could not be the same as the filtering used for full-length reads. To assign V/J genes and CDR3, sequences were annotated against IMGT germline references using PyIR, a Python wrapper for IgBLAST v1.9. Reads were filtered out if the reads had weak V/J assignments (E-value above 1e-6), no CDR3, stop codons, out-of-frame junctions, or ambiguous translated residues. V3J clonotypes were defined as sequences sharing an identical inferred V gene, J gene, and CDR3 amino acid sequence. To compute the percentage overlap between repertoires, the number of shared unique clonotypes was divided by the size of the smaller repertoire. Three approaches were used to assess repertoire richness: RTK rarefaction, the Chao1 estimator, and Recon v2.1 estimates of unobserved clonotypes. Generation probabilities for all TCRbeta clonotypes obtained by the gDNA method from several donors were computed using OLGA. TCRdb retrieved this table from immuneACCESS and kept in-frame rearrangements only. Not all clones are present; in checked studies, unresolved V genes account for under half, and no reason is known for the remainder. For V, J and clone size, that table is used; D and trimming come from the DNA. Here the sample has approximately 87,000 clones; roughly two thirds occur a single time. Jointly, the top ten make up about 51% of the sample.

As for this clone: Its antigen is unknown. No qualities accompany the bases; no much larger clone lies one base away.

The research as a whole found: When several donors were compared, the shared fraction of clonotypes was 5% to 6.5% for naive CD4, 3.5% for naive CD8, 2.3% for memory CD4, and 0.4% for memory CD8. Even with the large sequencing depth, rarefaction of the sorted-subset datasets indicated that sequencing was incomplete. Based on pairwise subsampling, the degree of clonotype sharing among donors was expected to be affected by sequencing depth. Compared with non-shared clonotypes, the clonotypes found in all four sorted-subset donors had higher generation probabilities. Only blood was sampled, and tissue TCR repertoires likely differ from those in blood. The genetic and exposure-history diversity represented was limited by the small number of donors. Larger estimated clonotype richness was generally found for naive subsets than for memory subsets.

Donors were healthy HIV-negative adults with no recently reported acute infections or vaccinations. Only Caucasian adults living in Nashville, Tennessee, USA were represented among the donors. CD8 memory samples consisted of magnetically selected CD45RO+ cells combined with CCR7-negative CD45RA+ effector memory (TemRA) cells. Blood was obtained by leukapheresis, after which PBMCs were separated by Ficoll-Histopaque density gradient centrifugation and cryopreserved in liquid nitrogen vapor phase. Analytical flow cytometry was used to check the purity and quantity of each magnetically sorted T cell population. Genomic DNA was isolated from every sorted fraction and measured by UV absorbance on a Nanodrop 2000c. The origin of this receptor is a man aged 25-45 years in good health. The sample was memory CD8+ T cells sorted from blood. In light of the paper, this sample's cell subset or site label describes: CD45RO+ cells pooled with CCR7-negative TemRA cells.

This receptor has the CDR3 CASSDTGGSYNEQFF. The bases are TGTGCCAGCAGTGACACAGGGGGTTCCTACAATGAGCAGTTCTTC. In this chain, TRBV6-4 is recombined with TRBJ2-1; 8 central bases correspond to TRBD1. V trim: 2 bases; J trim: 1 base; unmatched bases: 1. The CDR3 contains 15 residues, cysteine and phenylalanine counted. The DNA shown is the 45-base CDR3, in frame from base 1. Looking up the germline V gene yields CDR1 MRHNA and CDR2 SNTAGT.